Following are 28 T cell receptor beta chains from one sample sequenced in a study of immune evolution from preneoplasia to lung adenocarcinoma. The protocol was immunoSEQ multiplex PCR, while the TCRdb copy is restricted to in-frame clones and leaves out a portion. The sample consists of 5,500 or so clones, about four fifths of them appearing once. Sequenced input: FFPE normal lung tissue adjacent to the tumor. The receptors here all came from a person aged 50-70 years with lung adenocarcinoma.

The chain links TRBV30 to TRBJ1-5; 7 nucleotides line up with TRBD1. Looked up from germline, CDR1 is GTSNPN and CDR2 is SVGIG (reference sequence). Trimming cost V 8 bases and J 1 base; bases outside gene matches: 5. This CDR3 spans 13 amino acids. CDR3 protein: CAATGESNQPQHF. CDR3 coding DNA: TGTGCCGCAACAGGGGAGAGCAATCAGCCCCAGCATTTT.

The chain uses TRBV7-2 and TRBJ2-1; 14 nucleotides match TRBD2. The ends lost 3 bases at V and 2 bases at J; junction bases unmatched: 9. Per the germline V gene, CDR1 is SGHTA and CDR2 is FQGNSA. The length of the CDR3 is 19 residues. The CDR3 DNA reads as TGTGCCAGCAGCTTGACTAGCGGGAGGGCCGCTCTAACCTACAATGAGCAGTTCTTC. As protein: CASSLTSGRAALTYNEQFF.

The V call is TRBV7-9, the J call TRBJ2-3; 10 positions agree with TRBD2. The CDR3 has 16 amino acids. V shed 5 bases, J shed 0 bases, and the junction held 5 bases outside the gene matches. From germline, CDR1 is SEHNR and CDR2 FQNEAQ (reference sequence). The CDR3 nucleotides are TGTGCCAGCAGCATCACTAGCGGGACTAGCACAGATACGCAGTATTTT. Its protein is CASSITSGTSTDTQYF.

V and J are TRBV27 and TRBJ1-1, with D unclear. Trimming pared 5 bases from V and 0 bases from J, leaving 4 bases between. CDR1 is MNHEY, CDR2 SMNVEV, per germline (reference sequence). The CDR3 loop spans 12 amino acids. The CDR3 is CASSTMNTEAFF. For the CDR3, the DNA is TGTGCCAGCAGTACAATGAACACTGAAGCTTTCTTT.

The J gene is TRBJ1-1, the V gene TRBV5-1, with D perhaps TRBD1 (5 bases). With 2 bases removed from V and 1 base from J, the gap between germline ends came to 12 bases. This CDR3 has 15 residues. CDR1 and CDR2 from the germline V gene are SGHRS and YFSETQ. CDR3: CASSFFSGRNTEAFF. DNA for the CDR3: TGCGCCAGCAGCTTTTTTTCAGGGAGGAACACTGAAGCTTTCTTT.

This chain links TRBV5-5 with TRBJ2-5; 10 positions match TRBD1. Germline assignment: CDR1 SGHKS and CDR2 YYEKEE (reference sequence). There are 14 residues in the CDR3. V gave up 3 bases and J gave up 5 bases; unmatched junction bases: 4. The CDR3: CASSSGQGPETQYF. CDR3 nucleotides: TGTGCCAGCAGCTCGGGACAGGGGCCTGAGACCCAGTACTTC.

The J gene is TRBJ1-2, the V gene TRBV10-3, with D unclear. V was shortened by 2 bases and J by 8 bases, with 9 bases between the two germline ends. CDR1 and CDR2 from the germline V gene are ENHRY and SYGVKD. The CDR3 has 12 residues. In DNA, the CDR3 is TGTGCCATCAGTGAGCCCGGGGAAGGCTACACCTTC. The encoded protein is CAISEPGEGYTF.

The V call is TRBV6-5, the J call TRBJ1-1, with 7 bases that match TRBD1. The CDR3 consists of 14 residues. The junction had 6 bases not matched to a gene; V was cut back by 4 bases and J by 4 bases. Per germline, CDR1 MNHEY and CDR2 SVGAGI. CDR3 nucleotide sequence: TGTGCCAGCAGTTTGCGTGCAGGGGGCACTGAAGCTTTCTTT. Residues: CASSLRAGGTEAFF.

This chain connects TRBV28 to TRBJ2-5; D is possibly TRBD1 (5 bases). CDR3 length: 13 residues. V gave up 3 bases and J gave up 5 bases, with 10 bases separating them. Germline loops: CDR1 MDHEN, CDR2 SYDVKM. For the CDR3, the DNA is TGTGCCAGCAGTTTCGGCCACAGGGAGACCCAGTACTTC. Residues: CASSFGHRETQYF.

This clone was counted only a few times. This rearrangement joins TRBV30 to TRBJ1-1; 7 bases are a match to TRBD1. J lost 0 bases, V lost 4 bases, and 8 bases had no gene match. Germline V gene sequence: CDR1 GTSNPN, CDR2 SVGIG (reference sequence). The length of the CDR3 is 15 residues. CDR3 DNA sequence: TGTGCCTGGAATAATCCGGGACAGATGAACACTGAAGCTTTCTTT. Translated, it gives CAWNNPGQMNTEAFF.

This clone was seen a few times. The CDR3 is CASSYAGHQPQHF. The CDR3 DNA follows: TGTGCCAGCAGTTACGCTGGGCACCAGCCCCAGCATTTT. This chain joins TRBV6-5 and TRBJ1-5; D ambiguous. V lost 2 bases and J 7 bases, leaving 9 bases between the germline ends. CDR3 length equals 13 residues. Germline V gene sequence: CDR1 MNHEY, CDR2 SVGAGI.

This clone was seen a single time. The gene calls are TRBV6-4 and TRBJ1-2, with TRBD1 matching 11 bases. The CDR3 contains 15 residues. Trimming removed 4 bases from V and 7 bases from J; junction bases left unmatched: 8. Germline assignment: CDR1 MRHNA and CDR2 SNTAGT. The CDR3 DNA sequence: TGTGCCAGCAGTGGAACCGGGACAGGGGGAAGTGGCTACACCTTC. Translated: CASSGTGTGGSGYTF.

CDR3 coding DNA: TGCGCCAGCAGCCAAGAACACGGGAACTATGGCTACACCTTC. Amino acids: CASSQEHGNYGYTF. The chain has TRBV4-1 and TRBJ1-2; D gene ambiguous. The length of the CDR3 is 14 residues. V gave up 0 bases and J gave up 2 bases, with 7 bases separating them. Per the germline V gene, CDR1 is MGHRA and CDR2 is YSYEKL.

The chain employs TRBV6-5 and TRBJ1-1, with a possible D match to TRBD1 (5 bases). Trimming removed 6 bases from V and 3 bases from J, with 14 bases in between. Looked up from germline, CDR1 is MNHEY and CDR2 is SVGAGI. CDR3 length: 14 residues. The CDR3 sequence: CASSTQDGDTEAFF. CDR3 in DNA: TGTGCCAGCAGCACACAGGATGGGGACACTGAAGCTTTCTTT.

The chain carries TRBV28 and TRBJ1-1; unclear D gene. The CDR3 sequence is 14 residues long. Germline values: CDR1 MDHEN, CDR2 SYDVKM. V was cut by 6 bases and J by 0 bases, with 11 bases left in between. The CDR3 sequence is CASSLVHMNTEAFF. CDR3 sequence (DNA): TGTGCCAGCAGCTTGGTGCACATGAACACTGAAGCTTTCTTT.

Relative to its sample, this clone is medium-sized. The sample has other DNA sequences that encode this CDR3 too. The chain recombines TRBV28 with TRBJ2-2; TRBD1 or TRBD2 may be the D gene (6 bases each). The V end was cut by 2 bases, the J end by 5 bases, with 15 bases between. Germline CDR1 MDHEN, CDR2 SYDVKM. This CDR3 is 16 amino acids long. The CDR3, as DNA: TGTGCCAGCAGTTTAGGGCAGGAAGGGGGGACCGGGGAGCTGTTTTTT. It yields the protein CASSLGQEGGTGELFF.

The rearrangement uses TRBV2 and TRBJ2-1; D ambiguous. This CDR3 comprises 11 residues. V was cut by 5 bases and J by 8 bases, with 7 bases left in between. Germline CDR1 and CDR2: SNHLY and FYNNEI. CDR3 sequence reads: CASSQSDEQFF. For the CDR3, the DNA is TGTGCCAGCAGTCAGAGCGATGAGCAGTTCTTC.

V and J are TRBV2 and TRBJ2-1; D may be TRBD1 (5 bases). V was cut by 6 bases and J by 12 bases, with 21 bases left in between. Germline CDR1 is SNHLY and CDR2 is FYNNEI. This CDR3 has 14 amino acids. CDR3 nucleotide sequence: TGTGCCAGCAGGGCAACGGACACCCGGTCGGTGCAGTTCTTC. It encodes CASRATDTRSVQFF. Full variable domain (missing parts from reference TRBV2 and TRBJ2-1): EPEVTQTPSHQVTQMGQEVILRCVPISNHLYFYWYRQILGQKVEFLVSFYNNEISEKSEIFDDQFSVERPDGSNFTLKIRSTKLEDSAMYFCASRATDTRSVQFFGPGTRLTVL.

V and J are TRBV30 and TRBJ2-7, with 7 bases identical to TRBD2. This CDR3 is 14 amino acids long. CDR1 and CDR2 (germline): GTSNPN, SVGIG (reference sequence). Unmatched junction bases numbered 11, after V lost 4 bases and J lost 5 bases. The CDR3 protein is CAWTSGRYPDEQYF. In nucleotides, the CDR3 is TGTGCCTGGACTAGCGGTCGGTACCCTGACGAGCAGTACTTC.

The V gene is TRBV6-5, the J gene TRBJ2-5; 7 bases are shared with TRBD1. The CDR3 totals 12 residues. CDR1 and CDR2 from the germline V gene are MNHEY and SVGAGI. The V and J ends lost 6 bases and 3 bases, in that order; junction bases with no gene match: 1. CDR3 sequence reads: CASSTGEETQYF. The CDR3 region has the DNA TGTGCCAGCAGCACAGGGGAAGAGACCCAGTACTTC.

The chain is built from TRBV6-5 and TRBJ2-7, with 9 bases lining up with TRBD2. Trimming at V came to 6 bases and at J to 4 bases, leaving 7 bases not matched to a gene. The CDR3 is 14 amino acids. Looked up from germline, CDR1 is MNHEY and CDR2 is SVGAGI. DNA of the CDR3: TGTGCCAGCAGAGAAGCGGGAGGTTCGTACGAGCAGTACTTC. Translation: CASREAGGSYEQYF.

Only a few counts were recorded for this clone. The same CDR3 is also encoded by other DNA sequences in this sample. This sequence joins TRBV10-3 and TRBJ2-7; 9 positions agree with TRBD1. Germline CDR1 ENHRY, CDR2 SYGVKD. CDR3 length equals 13 residues. The trim removed 7 bases at V and 4 bases at J, leaving 5 bases unmatched. In DNA, the CDR3 is TGTGCCATCAACCCGGGACAGGGTTACGAGCAGTACTTC. It encodes CAINPGQGYEQYF.

The chain combines TRBV7-9 with TRBJ2-6; D is ambiguous. Looked up from germline, CDR1 is SEHNR and CDR2 is FQNEAQ (reference sequence). V gave up 5 bases and J gave up 0 bases, with 17 bases separating them. This CDR3 comprises 18 residues. This chain's CDR3 is CASSTISAAHSGANVLTF. The CDR3, as DNA: TGTGCCAGCAGCACTATTTCTGCGGCACACTCTGGGGCCAACGTCCTGACTTTC.

The chain couples TRBV29-1 to TRBJ1-1; 12 bases fit TRBD1. The CDR3 spans 14 residues. Germline V gene sequence: CDR1 SQVTM, CDR2 ANQGSEA. V lost 4 bases to trimming and J lost 4 bases; unmatched junction nucleotides: 4. CDR3 loop: CSVVGQGATTEAFF. The CDR3 DNA is TGCAGCGTTGTGGGACAGGGGGCGACCACTGAAGCTTTCTTT. The whole variable domain, remainder taken from reference TRBV29-1 and TRBJ1-1, is SAVISQKPSRDICQRGTSLTIQCQVDSQVTMMFWYRQQPGQSLTLIATANQGSEATYESGFVIDKFPISRPNLTFSTLTVSNMSPEDSSIYLCSVVGQGATTEAFFGQGTRLTVV.

V and J are TRBV28 and TRBJ2-1; 12 bases match TRBD2. CDR3 length: 14 amino acids. J was trimmed by 4 bases and V by 10 bases; bases with no gene match: 5. Germline CDR1 is MDHEN and CDR2 is SYDVKM. CDR3 sequence reads: CATRTSGIYNEQFF. The CDR3 DNA sequence: TGTGCCACCCGGACTAGCGGGATTTACAATGAGCAGTTCTTC.

The chain uses TRBV27 and TRBJ2-1; D possibly corresponds to TRBD1 (6 bases). Germline V gene lookup returns CDR1 MNHEY and CDR2 SMNVEV (reference sequence). The CDR3 spans 15 residues. V was cut by 0 bases and J by 2 bases, with 8 bases left in between. CDR3 sequence: CASSLSRDTYNEQFF. Written as DNA, the CDR3 is TGTGCCAGCAGTTTATCGAGGGACACCTACAATGAGCAGTTCTTC.

This chain links TRBV5-1 with TRBJ1-4, with 7 nucleotides matching TRBD1. The CDR3 runs to 14 residues. The junction had 2 bases not matched to a gene; V was cut back by 2 bases and J by 4 bases. Germline loops: CDR1 SGHRS, CDR2 YFSETQ. As DNA, the CDR3 is TGCGCCAGCAGCTTCACAGGGGATAATGAAAAACTGTTTTTT. It specifies CASSFTGDNEKLFF.

This clone was counted only a few times. The chain is built from TRBV2 and TRBJ2-5; the D gene could be TRBD1 or TRBD2 (6 bases each). Trimming took 8 bases from V and 4 from J, leaving 23 bases between them. The germline V gene has CDR1 SNHLY and CDR2 FYNNEI. CDR3 length: 16 amino acids. The CDR3 loop is CASEGEDRPRRETQYF. The CDR3 nucleotides read TGTGCCAGCGAGGGGGAGGACAGACCCCGAAGAGAGACCCAGTACTTC.